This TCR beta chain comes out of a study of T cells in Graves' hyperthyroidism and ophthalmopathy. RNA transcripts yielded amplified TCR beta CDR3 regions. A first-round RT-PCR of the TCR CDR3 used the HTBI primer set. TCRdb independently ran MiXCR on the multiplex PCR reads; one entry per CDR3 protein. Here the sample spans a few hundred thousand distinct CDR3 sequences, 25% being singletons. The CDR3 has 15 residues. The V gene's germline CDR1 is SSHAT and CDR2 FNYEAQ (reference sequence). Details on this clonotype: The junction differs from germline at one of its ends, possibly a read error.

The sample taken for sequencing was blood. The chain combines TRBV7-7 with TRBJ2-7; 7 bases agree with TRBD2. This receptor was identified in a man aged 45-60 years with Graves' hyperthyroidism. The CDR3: CASSLGPSGVYEQYF. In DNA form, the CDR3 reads TGTGCTAGCAGCTTAGGCCCTAGCGGCGTCTACGAGCAGTACTTC.